This T cell receptor (beta chain) was recorded in a study of T cell responses to AZD1222 COVID-19 vaccine. This clone appeared a single time. This CDR3 is built from 17 residues. With 3 bases clipped from V and 7 bases from J, the junction kept 8 bases outside the gene matches. Germline CDR1 and CDR2: WSHSY and SAAADI. The protocol was immunoSEQ multiplex PCR, while the TCRdb copy is restricted to in-frame clones and leaves out a portion. The sample includes under 200,000 clones, approximately 95% seen only once; the top ten take around 4.3%. The sample consisted of peripheral blood, taken on day 0 of AZD1222 vaccination. The TCR originated in an adult in good health. This chain links TRBV10-2 with TRBJ2-5, with 16 bases identical to TRBD2. The CDR3 bases are TGCGCCAGCAGTGAACAGGGACTAGCGGGGGGGCAGGGGACCCAGTACTTC. It codes for CASSEQGLAGGQGTQYF.